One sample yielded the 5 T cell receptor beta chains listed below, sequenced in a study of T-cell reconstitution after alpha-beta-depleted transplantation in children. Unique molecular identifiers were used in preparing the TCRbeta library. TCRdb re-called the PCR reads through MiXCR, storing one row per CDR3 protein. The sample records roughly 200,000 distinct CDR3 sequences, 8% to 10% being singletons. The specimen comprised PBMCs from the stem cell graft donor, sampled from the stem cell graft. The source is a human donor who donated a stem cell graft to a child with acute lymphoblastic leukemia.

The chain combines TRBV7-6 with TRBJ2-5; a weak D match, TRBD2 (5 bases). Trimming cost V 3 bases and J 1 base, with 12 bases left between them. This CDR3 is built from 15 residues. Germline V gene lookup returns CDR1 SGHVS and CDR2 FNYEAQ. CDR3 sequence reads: CASSFGLAGQETQYF. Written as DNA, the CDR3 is TGTGCCAGCAGCTTTGGCCTAGCTGGCCAAGAGACCCAGTACTTC. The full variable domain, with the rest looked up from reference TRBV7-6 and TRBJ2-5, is GAGVSQSPRYKVTKRGQDVALRCDPISGHVSLYWYRQALGQGPEFLTYFNYEAQQDKSGLPNDRFSAERPEGSISTLTIQRTEQRDSAMYRCASSFGLAGQETQYFGPGTRLLVL.

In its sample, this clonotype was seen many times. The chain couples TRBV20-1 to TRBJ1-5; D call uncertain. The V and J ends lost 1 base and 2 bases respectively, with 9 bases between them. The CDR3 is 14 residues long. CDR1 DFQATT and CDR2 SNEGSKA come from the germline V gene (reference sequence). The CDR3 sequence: CSARGAPGNQPQHF. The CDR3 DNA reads TGCAGTGCTAGAGGAGCTCCTGGCAATCAGCCCCAGCATTTT.

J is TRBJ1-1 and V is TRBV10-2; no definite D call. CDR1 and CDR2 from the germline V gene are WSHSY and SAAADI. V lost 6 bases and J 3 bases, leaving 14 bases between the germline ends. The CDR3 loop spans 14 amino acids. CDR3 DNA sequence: TGCGCCAGCAGACCCCCGAGCCCAGACACTGAAGCTTTCTTT. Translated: CASRPPSPDTEAFF.

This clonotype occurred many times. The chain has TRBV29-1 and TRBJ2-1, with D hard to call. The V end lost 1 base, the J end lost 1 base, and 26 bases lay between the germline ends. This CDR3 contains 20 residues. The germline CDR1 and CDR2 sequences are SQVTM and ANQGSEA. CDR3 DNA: TGCAGCGTTGAAGGGGTACCAGTGGGCCAGCCGATTTTATCCTACAATGAGCAGTTCTTC. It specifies CSVEGVPVGQPILSYNEQFF.

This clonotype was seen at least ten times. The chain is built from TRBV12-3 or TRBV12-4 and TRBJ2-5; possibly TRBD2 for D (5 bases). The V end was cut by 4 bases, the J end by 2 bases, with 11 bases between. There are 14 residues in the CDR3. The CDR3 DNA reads TGTGCCAGCAGTTGGACTTGGACTCAAGAGACCCAGTACTTC. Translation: CASSWTWTQETQYF.